These 26 T cell receptor beta chains were all obtained from the same sample, sequenced in a study of persistence of HIV-infected CD4 T cells. Sequencing used immunoSEQ version 4 in survey mode. The method was immunoSEQ multiplex PCR; TCRdb's version includes in-frame clones alone and lacks a portion of them. The sample lists around 60,000 clones; about 77% were seen once. Antigens of these TCRs are unknown. The stimulus was an HIV-1 Gag 15-mer peptide pool, 0.9 to 1 ug/peptide/mL. Memory cells lacking CD40L and CD69 with high CD45RO were sorted. The sequences come from CD4+ T cells sorted from PBMCs after roughly 18-hour stimulation, collected from a patient who received antiretroviral therapy. The receptors here all came from an adult man with HIV who was CMV-seropositive.

The V gene is TRBV15, the J gene TRBJ2-7; no definite D call. The CDR3 runs 15 residues. Per the germline V gene, CDR1 is LNHNV and CDR2 is YYDKDF (reference sequence). Trimming took 0 bases from V and 7 from J, leaving 16 bases between them. CDR3 protein: CATSRDYGGLLEQYF. The CDR3 DNA follows: TGTGCCACCAGCAGAGACTACGGCGGATTACTTGAGCAGTACTTC.

V and J are TRBV30 and TRBJ1-2; 12 positions agree with TRBD1. V was pared by 4 bases and J by 2 bases, with 8 bases of the junction left unmatched. CDR1 GTSNPN and CDR2 SVGIG come from the germline V gene (reference sequence). The CDR3 is 16 amino acids. CDR3 coding DNA: TGTGCCTGGACCATGGGACAGGGGGCCAAGAACTATGGCTACACCTTC. The encoded protein is CAWTMGQGAKNYGYTF.

V gene TRBV3-1 (or the pseudogene TRBV3-2) combines with J gene TRBJ2-1, with D perhaps given as TRBD1 or TRBD2 (6 bases each). CDR1 is LGHDT and CDR2 is YNNKEL in the germline V gene (reference sequence). The CDR3 runs 16 residues. Trimming pared 1 base from V and 4 bases from J, leaving 14 bases between. The CDR3 reads CASSQVGRGPYNEQFF. The CDR3 nucleotides are TGTGCCAGCAGCCAAGTTGGCCGGGGGCCTTACAATGAGCAGTTCTTC.

The J gene is TRBJ2-3, the V gene TRBV3-1 (or the pseudogene TRBV3-2); D is possibly TRBD1 (5 bases). The CDR3 contains 12 residues. Germline CDR1 is LGHDT and CDR2 is YNNKEL (reference sequence). Between the trimmed V and J ends, which lost 5 bases and 14 bases, there was a span of 17 bases. The CDR3 region is CASSSQGSSPYF. CDR3 bases: TGTGCCAGCAGCTCCCAGGGTAGCTCTCCGTATTTT.

V and J are TRBV7-9 and TRBJ2-2; 12 bases align to TRBD1. Germline CDR1 and CDR2: SEHNR and FQNEAQ (reference sequence). CDR3 length equals 17 residues. V shed 2 bases and J 2 bases; nucleotides not matched to a gene: 3. CDR3 protein: CASSLWDRGPNTGELFF. The CDR3 coding sequence is TGTGCCAGCAGCTTATGGGACAGGGGGCCTAACACCGGGGAGCTGTTTTTT. Combining the CDR3 with reference TRBV7-9 and TRBJ2-2 gives the whole variable domain DTGVSQNPRHKITKRGQNVTFRCDPISEHNRLYWYRQTLGQGPEFLTYFQNEAQLEKSRLLSDRFSAERPKGSFSTLEIQRTEQGDSAMYLCASSLWDRGPNTGELFFGEGSRLTVL.

CDR3 DNA: TGTGCCAGCAGCGCAGGACAGGGGGGACAGACCCAGTACTTC. This translates into CASSAGQGGQTQYF. The chain combines TRBV11-2 with TRBJ2-5, with 10 bases aligning to TRBD1. This CDR3 region has 14 residues. Germline trimming cut 5 bases from V and 6 bases from J; bases unmatched to any gene: 6. Germline lookup yields CDR1 SGHAT and CDR2 FQNNGV.

The chain combines TRBV2 with TRBJ1-6; 8 bases agree with TRBD1. The J segment lost 10 bases and the V segment lost 4 bases, leaving 6 bases of the junction unmatched. The CDR3 has 14 residues. Germline CDR1 is SNHLY and CDR2 is FYNNEI. Here the CDR3 reads CASSGTGITSPLHF. The DNA for the CDR3 is TGTGCCAGCAGTGGGACAGGGATCACATCACCCCTCCACTTT.

This rearrangement joins TRBV6-5 to TRBJ2-1, with TRBD1 matching 10 bases. The germline CDR1 and CDR2 sequences are MNHEY and SVGAGI. The CDR3 has 15 residues. With V trimmed by 5 bases and J by 7 bases, 8 bases remained unmatched. The CDR3 reads CASSLDRGRENEQFF. CDR3 DNA: TGTGCCAGCAGTCTCGACAGGGGGCGTGAAAATGAGCAGTTCTTC.

In this sample, this clone turned up many times. This rearrangement joins TRBV5-1 to TRBJ2-1; D unclear. The CDR3 runs to 16 residues. CDR1 is SGHRS and CDR2 is YFSETQ in the germline V gene. The V end was cut by 3 bases, the J end by 5 bases, with 18 bases between. CDR3 protein: CASSSALSVRDNEQFF. CDR3 DNA: TGCGCCAGCAGCTCCGCGCTCTCGGTCCGGGACAATGAGCAGTTCTTC.

The genes are TRBV5-1 and TRBJ1-3, with D tentatively TRBD1 (6 bases). Between the trimmed V and J ends, which lost 5 bases and 4 bases, there was a span of 13 bases. This CDR3 region has 14 residues. CDR1 is SGHRS and CDR2 is YFSETQ in the germline V gene. The CDR3: CASSLTGYGNTIYF. The DNA for the CDR3 is TGCGCCAGCAGTCTTACAGGGTACGGAAACACCATATATTTT.

J is TRBJ1-3 and V is TRBV9; D remains ambiguous. Per the germline V gene, CDR1 is SGDLS and CDR2 is YYNGEE. V lost 7 bases, J lost 0 bases, and 11 bases lay in between. This CDR3 is built from 14 residues. CDR3 sequence (DNA): TGTGCCAGCGGCTCCTTCAGCTCTGGAAACACCATATATTTT. Its protein product is CASGSFSSGNTIYF.

This clone was detected only once. The chain is built from TRBV21-1 and TRBJ1-6; TRBD1 is the table's D call, not checked against the DNA. TRBV21-1 is reported as a pseudogene. The CDR3 has 17 amino acids. The CDR3 is CASGGRSRGPMNSPLHF. DNA of the CDR3: TGTGCCAGCGGGGGTAGGAGCAGGGGACCAATGAATTCACCCCTCCACTTT.

Note on this clone: The junction and the germline gene differ at one end; a read error may be behind it. This chain joins TRBV3-1 (or the pseudogene TRBV3-2) and TRBJ1-4; D is ambiguous. Germline CDR1 is LGHDT and CDR2 is YNNKEL (reference sequence). This CDR3 contains 15 residues. CDR3 nucleotides: TGTGCCAGCAGCGAAGAGGGAATCGCTAATGAAAAACTGTTTTTT. Translating gives CASSEEGIANEKLFF.

The gene calls are TRBV4-2 and TRBJ2-7, with no clear D. Germline values: CDR1 LGHNA, CDR2 YNFKEQ. V lost 0 bases and J lost 0, with 9 bases in between. The CDR3 spans 15 residues. This CDR3 is CASSQDSRRSYEQYF. In DNA form, the CDR3 reads TGTGCCAGCAGCCAAGATTCGCGCCGCTCCTACGAGCAGTACTTC.

This clone has more than one count but fewer than ten. The genes are TRBV9 and TRBJ1-1; D gene unclear. Germline-derived CDR1 and CDR2 are SGDLS and YYNGEE. This CDR3 contains 16 residues. Trimming removed 0 bases from V and 5 bases from J, with 17 bases in between. CDR3 loop: CASSVGDGGGETEAFF. The CDR3 DNA is TGTGCCAGCAGCGTAGGGGATGGAGGTGGAGAGACTGAAGCTTTCTTT.

CDR3 protein: CASSLSTGDLYEQYF. CDR3 sequence (DNA): TGCGCCAGCAGCCTCTCAACGGGGGATCTCTACGAGCAGTACTTC. The J gene is TRBJ2-7, the V gene TRBV4-1, with D possibly being TRBD2 (6 bases). This CDR3 has 15 amino acids. Trimming cost V 4 bases and J 3 bases, with 16 bases left between them. Germline loops: CDR1 MGHRA, CDR2 YSYEKL.

This rearrangement joins TRBV2 to TRBJ2-1, with D uncertain. V lost 4 bases and J lost 0, with 19 bases in between. There are 18 residues in the CDR3. CDR1 is SNHLY and CDR2 is FYNNEI in the germline V gene. The CDR3 sequence is CASSARQRSASSYNEQFF. The CDR3 DNA reads TGTGCCAGCAGTGCTCGTCAAAGGTCGGCTAGCTCCTACAATGAGCAGTTCTTC.

The CDR3 here is CASMAQGGQPQHF. The CDR3 nucleotides are TGTGCCAGTATGGCCCAGGGTGGTCAGCCCCAGCATTTT. The V gene is TRBV19, the J gene TRBJ1-5; possible D gene TRBD1, 5 bases. The CDR3 has 13 residues. Trimming removed 7 bases at V and 6 bases at J, with 13 bases between. Germline CDR1 LNHDA, CDR2 SQIVND (reference sequence).

The chain is built from TRBV7-9 and TRBJ1-6; 10 positions match TRBD1. Trimming removed 5 bases from V and 7 bases from J; junction bases left unmatched: 5. This CDR3 contains 15 residues. The germline V gene encodes CDR1 SEHNR and CDR2 FQNEAQ (reference sequence). CDR3 sequence reads: CASSHGTGVNSPLHF. In DNA form, the CDR3 reads TGTGCCAGCAGCCACGGGACAGGGGTAAATTCACCCCTCCACTTT.

This chain connects TRBV10-3 to TRBJ1-1; perhaps TRBD1 as D (5 bases). In germline, CDR1 is ENHRY, CDR2 SYGVKD. V was cut by 8 bases and J by 2 bases, with 12 bases left in between. CDR3 length equals 13 residues. The CDR3 bases are TGTGCCATCGGGGGGGGGAGAAACACTGAAGCTTTCTTT. It encodes CAIGGGRNTEAFF.

The chain recombines TRBV27 with TRBJ1-5; the D gene is possibly TRBD1 (5 bases). The V gene's germline CDR1 is MNHEY and CDR2 SMNVEV (reference sequence). Deletions cut 3 bases from V and 7 bases from J, with 13 bases between. This CDR3 has 14 amino acids. CDR3: CASSFKGLRQPQHF. CDR3 nucleotides: TGTGCCAGCAGTTTTAAGGGACTGAGGCAGCCCCAGCATTTT.

V is TRBV20-1 and J is TRBJ2-1; TRBD1 might be the D (7 bases). This CDR3 spans 11 amino acids. Germline values: CDR1 DFQATT, CDR2 SNEGSKA (reference sequence). CDR3 residues: CRAQGGNEQFF. The CDR3, as DNA: TGCAGGGCCCAGGGGGGCAATGAGCAGTTCTTC.

This clone was observed a few times. This chain uses TRBV3-1 (or the pseudogene TRBV3-2) with TRBJ2-1; D may be TRBD1 (6 bases). Germline-derived CDR1 and CDR2 are LGHDT and YNNKEL (reference sequence). This CDR3 comprises 13 residues. The V end lost 4 bases, the J end lost 7 bases, and 11 bases lay between the germline ends. CDR3 bases: TGTGCCAGCAGCCCCGGGACATTTAATGAGCAGTTCTTC. It is translated as CASSPGTFNEQFF.

This chain links TRBV5-1 with TRBJ2-5; the D is unclear. Germline CDR1 is SGHRS and CDR2 is YFSETQ. The CDR3 totals 14 residues. Trimming shortened V by 3 bases and J by 0 bases, and 9 bases separated the two germline ends. The CDR3 reads CASSSQGHQETQYF. CDR3 bases: TGCGCCAGCAGCTCCCAAGGACACCAAGAGACCCAGTACTTC.

The V and J genes are TRBV18 and TRBJ1-2; perhaps TRBD1 as D (5 bases). The CDR3 extends over 15 amino acids. CDR1 and CDR2 from the germline V gene are KGHSH and LQKENI. Trimming removed 0 bases at V and 3 bases at J, with 11 bases between. The chain's CDR3 is CASSPPGQGDYGYTF. The CDR3 DNA is TGTGCCAGCTCACCACCTGGTCAGGGTGACTATGGCTACACCTTC.

The table lists this clone with a few counts. The V gene is TRBV29-1, the J gene TRBJ2-1, with TRBD2 identical over 10 bases. This CDR3 has 13 amino acids. Germline CDR1 reads SQVTM; CDR2 reads ANQGSEA. Germline trimming cut 4 bases from V and 10 bases from J; bases unmatched to any gene: 7. The CDR3 loop is CSVASGGPREQFF. DNA for the CDR3: TGCAGCGTTGCTAGCGGGGGCCCAAGGGAGCAGTTCTTC.